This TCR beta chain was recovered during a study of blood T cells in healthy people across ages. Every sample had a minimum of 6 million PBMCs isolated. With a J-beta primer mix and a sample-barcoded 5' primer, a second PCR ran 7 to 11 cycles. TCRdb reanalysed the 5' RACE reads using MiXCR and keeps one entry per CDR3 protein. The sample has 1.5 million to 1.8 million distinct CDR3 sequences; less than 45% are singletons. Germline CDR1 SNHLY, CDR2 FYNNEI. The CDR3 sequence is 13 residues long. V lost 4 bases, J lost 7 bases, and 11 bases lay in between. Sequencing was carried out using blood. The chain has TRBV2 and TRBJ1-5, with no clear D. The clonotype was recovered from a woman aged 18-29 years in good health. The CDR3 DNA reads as TGTGCCAGCAGTGTCCATGGCAGGCAGCCCCAGCATTTT. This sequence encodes CASSVHGRQPQHF.